Each of the 27 T cell receptor beta chains below was sequenced from the same sample in a study of shared clonotypes between healthy human individuals. Repertoires were generated with immunoSEQ multiplex PCR, while TCRdb's copy carries only in-frame clones and drops some. The data hold about 600,000 clones, with 70% to 80% observed a single time. Sequenced input: PBMCs. All receptors come from a woman aged 40 to 50 in good health. Some clones in this sample may be carry-over from other donors' samples.

To note about this clone: A far larger clone lies a single base away; this is likely a read error. The same CDR3 is also encoded by other DNA sequences in this sample. V and J are TRBV5-4 and TRBJ1-2, with a weak D call TRBD1 (5 bases). Per germline, CDR1 SGHNT and CDR2 YYREEE (reference sequence). The CDR3 has 13 amino acids. The CDR3 DNA follows: TGTGCCAGCAGCTCCTTACAGGACTATGGTTACACCTTC. This gives the protein CASSSLQDYGYTF.

J is TRBJ1-1 and V is TRBV5-4, with 9 bases identical to TRBD1. Germline V gives CDR1 SGHNT, CDR2 YYREEE (reference sequence). Trimming removed 0 bases from V and 8 bases from J; junction bases left unmatched: 8. The CDR3 covers 15 residues. CDR3 DNA: TGTGCCAGCAGCTTGGCCGGCGGACAGGGGAGAGAAGCTTTCTTT. It encodes CASSLAGGQGREAFF. Full variable domain (remainder filled in from reference TRBV5-4 and TRBJ1-1): ETGVTQSPTHLIKTRGQQVTLRCSSQSGHNTVSWYQQALGQGPQFIFQYYREEENGRGNFPPRFSGLQFPNYSSELNVNALELDDSALYLCASSLAGGQGREAFFGQGTRLTVV.

This clone was seen once. This sequence joins TRBV10-3 and TRBJ2-3; the D is unclear. This CDR3 has 12 residues. V gave up 2 bases and J gave up 4 bases, with 4 bases separating them. From germline, CDR1 is ENHRY and CDR2 SYGVKD. The CDR3 region is CAISEGSDTQYF. The CDR3 coding sequence is TGTGCCATCAGTGAGGGATCAGATACGCAGTATTTT.

This clone was seen at least ten times. The V call is TRBV2, the J call TRBJ1-1; D may be TRBD1 (5 bases). V was pared by 10 bases and J by 5 bases, with 14 bases between. Germline lookup yields CDR1 SNHLY and CDR2 FYNNEI. The CDR3 covers 12 residues. CDR3 sequence (DNA): TGTGCCAACTGGGGGGGTAGGACTGAAGCTTTCTTT. This sequence encodes CANWGGRTEAFF.

The chain has TRBV30 and TRBJ2-7; unclear D gene. The germline CDR1 and CDR2 sequences are GTSNPN and SVGIG (reference sequence). V was pared by 3 bases and J by 0 bases, with 15 bases between. This CDR3 contains 15 residues. The CDR3: CAWSQPSQASYEQYF. Written as DNA, the CDR3 is TGTGCCTGGAGCCAGCCCTCCCAAGCCTCCTACGAGCAGTACTTC.

The chain joins TRBV7-9 to TRBJ1-2, with 8 bases identical to TRBD1. Germline V gene sequence: CDR1 SEHNR, CDR2 FQNEAQ (reference sequence). The CDR3 sequence is 18 residues long. V shed 4 bases, J shed 1 base, and the junction held 14 bases outside the gene matches. The DNA for the CDR3 is TGTGCCAGCAGCTGGCAGGGGGCATACGGTGGTCGTAACTATGGCTACACCTTC. Its translation: CASSWQGAYGGRNYGYTF.

The sample holds a few counts of this clone. This chain links TRBV7-2 with TRBJ1-2, with D unclear. Germline V lookup: CDR1 SGHTA, CDR2 FQGNSA. This CDR3 is 15 amino acids long. V lost 7 bases to trimming and J lost 1 base, with 16 bases between them. The CDR3 spells CASNPLGLFNYGYTF. The DNA for the CDR3 is TGTGCCAGCAACCCCTTGGGGTTATTTAACTATGGCTACACCTTC.

This clone was counted a few times. The chain uses TRBV5-1 and TRBJ2-3; D gene ambiguous. Trimming cost V 0 bases and J 2 bases, with 7 bases left between them. This CDR3 has 14 residues. The V gene's germline CDR1 is SGHRS and CDR2 YFSETQ. This CDR3 is CASSLALPTDTQYF. The CDR3 DNA reads as TGCGCCAGCAGCTTGGCACTACCCACAGATACGCAGTATTTT.

The CDR3 region is CASSLVPTARSEKLFF. CDR3 in DNA: TGTGCCAGCAGCTTAGTCCCGACCGCTCGAAGTGAAAAACTGTTTTTT. The chain couples TRBV7-2 to TRBJ1-4; unclear D gene. The CDR3 spans 16 residues. V shed 1 base and J shed 7 bases, with 16 bases lying between them. CDR1 and CDR2 from the germline V gene are SGHTA and FQGNSA.

This chain uses TRBV18 with TRBJ2-5; 9 bases match TRBD2. Germline CDR1 is KGHSH and CDR2 is LQKENI. The CDR3 covers 15 residues. The J segment lost 7 bases and the V segment lost 0 bases, leaving 6 bases of the junction unmatched. The CDR3 DNA reads TGTGCCAGCTCACCACCTGGGACTAGCTTGGGGACCCAGTACTTC. The encoded protein is CASSPPGTSLGTQYF.

The chain recombines TRBV11-2 with TRBJ2-5, with TRBD2 matching 11 bases. Per the germline V gene, CDR1 is SGHAT and CDR2 is FQNNGV. The junction had 7 bases not matched to a gene; V was cut back by 5 bases and J by 5 bases. The CDR3 covers 15 residues. In DNA, the CDR3 is TGTGCCAGCAGCCTTAGCGGGAGGGCCGTTGAGACCCAGTACTTC. Its translation: CASSLSGRAVETQYF.

This chain uses TRBV19 with TRBJ2-4, with TRBD1 as a possible D gene (6 bases). Trimming left V 6 bases short and J 6 bases short, with 18 bases between. CDR1 is LNHDA, CDR2 SQIVND, per germline (reference sequence). The CDR3 totals 15 residues. The CDR3 DNA is TGTGCCAGTAGGTTCGGGACACCCGAACGAAACATTCAGTACTTC. Its translation: CASRFGTPERNIQYF.

The V gene is TRBV6-5, the J gene TRBJ2-1, with 8 bases identical to TRBD1. Germline CDR1 reads MNHEY; CDR2 reads SVGAGI. The V and J ends lost 0 bases and 9 bases, in that order; junction bases with no gene match: 4. The CDR3 length is 14 residues. CDR3 amino acids: CASSYSQGASEQFF. DNA of the CDR3: TGTGCCAGCAGTTACTCGCAGGGGGCGAGTGAGCAGTTCTTC.

The chain uses TRBV6-1 and TRBJ2-5; D gene ambiguous. Germline V gene data show CDR1 as MNHNS and CDR2 as SASEGT. Trimming took 3 bases from V and 1 from J, leaving 3 bases between them. This CDR3 is 12 amino acids long. CDR3 residues: CASSDSQETQYF. DNA of the CDR3: TGTGCCAGCAGTGACAGCCAAGAGACCCAGTACTTC.

This chain joins TRBV18 and TRBJ1-1, with D possibly TRBD1 on 5 matching bases. CDR1 and CDR2 (germline): KGHSH, LQKENI. The CDR3 loop spans 13 amino acids. The V and J ends lost 4 bases and 5 bases respectively, with 11 bases between them. The CDR3 sequence: CASSQWWTTEAFF. CDR3 bases: TGTGCCAGCTCACAATGGTGGACAACTGAAGCTTTCTTT.

On this clone: A read error is likely here: a far larger clone is one base away. The rearrangement joins TRBV5-1 to TRBJ1-2, with 7 positions matching TRBD1. Germline loops: CDR1 SGHRS, CDR2 YFSETQ. The CDR3 extends over 14 amino acids. CDR3 protein: CAGSPRDRNYGYTF. The CDR3 coding sequence is TGCGCCGGCAGCCCGCGGGACAGAAACTATGGCTACACCTTC.

This chain uses TRBV20-1 with TRBJ1-1; unclear D gene. V shed 2 bases and J shed 4 bases, with 5 bases lying between them. Germline lookup yields CDR1 DFQATT and CDR2 SNEGSKA (reference sequence). The CDR3 covers 11 residues. CDR3 sequence (DNA): TGCAGTGCTAGAAGGCTCACTGAAGCTTTCTTT. This encodes CSARRLTEAFF.

To note about this clone: An end of the junction does not agree with germline; a read error may underlie this. The gene calls are TRBV5-1 and TRBJ1-1; D is undetermined. The germline gives CDR1 SGHRS, CDR2 YFSETQ. CDR3 length: 13 residues. CDR3 in DNA: TGCGCCAGCAGGTTGGCCCTGAACACTGAAGCTTTCTTT. Translating gives CASRLALNTEAFF.

The chain couples TRBV6-4 to TRBJ2-5, with 8 bases that match TRBD2. The ends lost 0 bases at V and 0 bases at J; junction bases unmatched: 0. The length of the CDR3 is 15 residues. The germline gives CDR1 MRHNA, CDR2 SNTAGT. The CDR3 DNA reads TGTGCCAGCAGTGACTCAGCGGGAGACCAAGAGACCCAGTACTTC. As protein: CASSDSAGDQETQYF.

The chain combines TRBV5-6 with TRBJ1-2, with D unresolved. The germline gives CDR1 SGHDT, CDR2 YYEEEE. The CDR3 extends over 12 amino acids. Trimming stripped 0 bases from V and 9 bases from J, with 9 bases between. The CDR3 spells CASSLVLGSYTF. CDR3 nucleotide sequence: TGTGCCAGCAGCTTGGTTTTGGGAAGCTACACCTTC.

This clone was detected once. J is TRBJ2-7 and V is TRBV4-2; D might be TRBD1 (7 bases). From germline, CDR1 is LGHNA and CDR2 YNFKEQ. CDR3 length: 14 residues. The V and J ends lost 2 bases and 7 bases respectively, with 15 bases between them. CDR3 sequence (DNA): TGTGCCAGCAGCCAAACCAGGGGGGTACGGGAGCAGTACTTC. Its protein product is CASSQTRGVREQYF.

The gene calls are TRBV28 and TRBJ1-5, with 9 bases that match TRBD1. CDR3 length: 17 amino acids. CDR1 is MDHEN, CDR2 SYDVKM, per germline. The V gene end was trimmed by 6 bases and the J gene end by 1 base; junction bases not matched to a gene: 10. This CDR3 is CASRGGDRGFSNQPQHF. In DNA form, the CDR3 reads TGTGCCAGCAGGGGCGGAGACAGGGGGTTCAGCAATCAGCCCCAGCATTTT.

The V gene is TRBV29-1, the J gene TRBJ1-3, with D perhaps TRBD1 (6 bases). The germline V gene has CDR1 SQVTM and CDR2 ANQGSEA. The CDR3 has 13 amino acids. Trimming took off 6 bases at V and 0 bases at J, with 9 bases between the two ends. CDR3 DNA sequence: TGCAGCGTCCAGGGGAACTCTGGAAACACCATATATTTT. Protein: CSVQGNSGNTIYF.

This clone was seen just once. The same CDR3 arises from other DNA sequences in this sample as well. The CDR3 here is CASSLALGNTEAFF. CDR3 DNA sequence: TGTGCCAGCAGCTTAGCGCTCGGCAACACTGAAGCTTTCTTT. This sequence joins TRBV7-9 and TRBJ1-1, with D unresolved. The CDR3 length is 14 residues. The V gene's germline CDR1 is SEHNR and CDR2 FQNEAQ (reference sequence). The ends were cut back, 0 bases at V and 2 bases at J, with 7 bases in the middle.

This clone came up once. The rearrangement uses TRBV2 and TRBJ2-5, with TRBD2 as a possible D gene (5 bases). CDR3 size: 14 residues. Looked up from germline, CDR1 is SNHLY and CDR2 is FYNNEI. The ends were cut back, 2 bases at V and 5 bases at J, with 12 bases in the middle. The CDR3 protein is CASSERSRGETQYF. For the CDR3, the DNA is TGTGCCAGCAGTGAACGGTCCCGAGGGGAGACCCAGTACTTC.

Points on this clone: The sample contains more than one DNA sequence encoding this CDR3. The genes are TRBV5-6 and TRBJ2-5, with TRBD1 identical over 7 bases. V dropped 5 bases and J dropped 3; count of bases not matched to a gene: 4. This CDR3 has 13 amino acids. Germline CDR1 SGHDT, CDR2 YYEEEE. The CDR3 nucleotides are TGTGCCAGCAGTCCGACAGGGAAAGAGACCCAGTACTTC. Translating it yields CASSPTGKETQYF.

The chain carries TRBV10-2 and TRBJ1-2; possibly TRBD1 for D (5 bases). Per germline, CDR1 WSHSY and CDR2 SAAADI. CDR3 size: 14 residues. V lost 5 bases and J 3 bases, leaving 13 bases between the germline ends. CDR3 bases: TGCGCCAGCAGTTGGGGGGGGGAGGACTATGGCTACACCTTC. Translated: CASSWGGEDYGYTF.